This T cell receptor beta chain was captured by sequencing in a study of low-dose radiotherapy and immunotherapy resistance in tumors. Turning to the study itself: A total of 13 Gy over 26 weeks was given to Cohort 2 as 1 Gy per fraction every two weeks. The patients were given nivolumab 240 mg every two weeks and ipilimumab 1 mg/kg every six weeks, through an intravenous route. Every two weeks, cyclophosphamide 200 mg/m2 was infused one day before radiation plus immunotherapy.

cDNA synthesis used a TRAV/TRBV-specific primer set for both chains. The TCRs were subjected to amplification over roughly 18 PCR cycles employing a constant-region primer in conjunction with a V-primer adapter. The isolated mRNA underwent amplification through in vitro transcription. Each CDR3 protein gets one entry after TCRdb re-called the reads with MiXCR. The sample lists some 100,000 distinct CDR3 sequences; 20% to 25% were seen once. Time point in this sample: after trial treatment. The treatment denotes: LDRT plus nivolumab, ipilimumab, low-dose cyclophosphamide and aspirin (RACIN trial). Germline CDR1 is DFQATT and CDR2 is SNEGSKA (reference sequence). V was clipped by 3 bases and J by 0 bases, with 6 bases between them. This CDR3 contains 14 residues. This clonotype occurred many times.

The rearrangement joins TRBV20-1 to TRBJ2-6; D remains ambiguous. The sequence was collected from a female donor with ovarian cancer. The sequences come from PBMCs, collected after low-dose radiotherapy plus immunotherapy. In DNA, the CDR3 is TGCAGTGCTAGGGAGTACTCTGGGGCCAACGTCCTGACTTTC. Its translation: CSAREYSGANVLTF.